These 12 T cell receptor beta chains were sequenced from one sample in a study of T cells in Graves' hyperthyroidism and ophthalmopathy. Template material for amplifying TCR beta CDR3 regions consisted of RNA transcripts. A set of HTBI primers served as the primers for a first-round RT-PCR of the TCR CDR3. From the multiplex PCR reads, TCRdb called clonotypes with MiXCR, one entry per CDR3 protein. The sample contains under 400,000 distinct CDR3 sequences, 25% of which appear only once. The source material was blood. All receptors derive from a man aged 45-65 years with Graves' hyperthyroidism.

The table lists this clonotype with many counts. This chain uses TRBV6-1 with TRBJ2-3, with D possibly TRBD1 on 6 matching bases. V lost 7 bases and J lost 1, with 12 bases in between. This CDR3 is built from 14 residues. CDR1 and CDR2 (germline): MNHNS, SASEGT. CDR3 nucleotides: TGTGCCAGCAAACCGGGACACCGCACAGATACGCAGTATTTT. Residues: CASKPGHRTDTQYF.

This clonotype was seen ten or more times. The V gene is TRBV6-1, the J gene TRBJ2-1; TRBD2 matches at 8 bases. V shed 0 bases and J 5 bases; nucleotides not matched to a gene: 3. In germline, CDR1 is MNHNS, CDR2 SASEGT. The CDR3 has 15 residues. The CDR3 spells CASSEALAGDNEQFF. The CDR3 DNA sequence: TGTGCCAGCAGTGAAGCGCTAGCGGGTGACAATGAGCAGTTCTTC.

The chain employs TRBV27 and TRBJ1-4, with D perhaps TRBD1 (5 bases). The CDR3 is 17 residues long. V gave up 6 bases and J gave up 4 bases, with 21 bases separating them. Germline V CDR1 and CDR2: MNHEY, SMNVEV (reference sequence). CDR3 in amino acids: CASRHDRFPTDNEKLFF. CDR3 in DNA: TGTGCCAGCAGACATGACAGATTTCCTACAGATAATGAAAAACTGTTTTTT.

The CDR3 nucleotides read TGTGCCAGCAGCCCGATCGGGGAGACAGATACGCAGTATTTT. Encoded protein: CASSPIGETDTQYF. The V gene is TRBV6-1, the J gene TRBJ2-3, with a weak D call TRBD2 (5 bases). Trimming removed 6 bases from V and 3 bases from J, with 13 bases in between. The CDR3 spans 14 residues. Germline-derived CDR1 and CDR2 are MNHNS and SASEGT.

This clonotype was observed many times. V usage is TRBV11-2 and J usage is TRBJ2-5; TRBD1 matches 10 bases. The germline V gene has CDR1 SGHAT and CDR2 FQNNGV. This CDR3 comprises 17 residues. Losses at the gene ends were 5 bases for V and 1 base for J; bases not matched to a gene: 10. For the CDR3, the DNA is TGTGCCAGCAGCAAAGCTTCCGGGACAGGGGTCCAAGAGACCCAGTACTTC. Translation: CASSKASGTGVQETQYF.

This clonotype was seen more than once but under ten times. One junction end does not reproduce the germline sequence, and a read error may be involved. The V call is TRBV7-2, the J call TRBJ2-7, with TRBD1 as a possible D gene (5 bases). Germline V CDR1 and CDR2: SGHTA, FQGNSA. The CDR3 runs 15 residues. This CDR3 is CASSLFRANSYKQYF. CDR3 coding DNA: TGTGCCAGCAGCTTATTCAGGGCCAACTCCTACAAGCAGTACTTC.

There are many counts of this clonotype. The CDR3 bases are TGTGCCAGCAGCTCAAAGCGGGAGGGCCTCGGAGAGACCCAGTACTTC. Amino acids: CASSSKREGLGETQYF. This chain links TRBV7-2 with TRBJ2-5, with 10 nucleotides matching TRBD2. Germline V gene lookup returns CDR1 SGHTA and CDR2 FQGNSA. This CDR3 is built from 16 residues. The J segment lost 4 bases and the V segment lost 4 bases, leaving 9 bases of the junction unmatched.

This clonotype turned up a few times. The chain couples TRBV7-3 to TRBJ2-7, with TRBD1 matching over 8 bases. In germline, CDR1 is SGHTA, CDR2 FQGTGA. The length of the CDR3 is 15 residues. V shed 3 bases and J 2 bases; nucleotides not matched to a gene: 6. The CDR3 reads CASSLHRGTPYEQYF. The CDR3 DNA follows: TGTGCCAGCAGCTTGCACAGGGGGACCCCCTACGAGCAGTACTTC.

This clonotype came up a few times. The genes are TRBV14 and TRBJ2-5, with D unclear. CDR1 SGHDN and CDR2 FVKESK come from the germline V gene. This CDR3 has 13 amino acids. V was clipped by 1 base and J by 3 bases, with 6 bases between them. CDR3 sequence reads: CASSQAWEETQYF. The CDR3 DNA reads TGTGCCAGCAGCCAAGCTTGGGAAGAGACCCAGTACTTC.

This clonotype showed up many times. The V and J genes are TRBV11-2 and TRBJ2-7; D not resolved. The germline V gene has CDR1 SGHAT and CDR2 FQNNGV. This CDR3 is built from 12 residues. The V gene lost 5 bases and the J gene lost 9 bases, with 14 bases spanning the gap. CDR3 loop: CASSQGVLWQYF. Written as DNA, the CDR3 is TGTGCCAGCAGCCAAGGTGTACTATGGCAGTACTTC.

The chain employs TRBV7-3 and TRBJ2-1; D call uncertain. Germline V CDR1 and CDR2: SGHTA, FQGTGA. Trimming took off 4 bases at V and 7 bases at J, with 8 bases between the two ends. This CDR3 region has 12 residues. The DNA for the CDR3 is TGTGCCAGCAGCTCAACCTCAAATGAGCAGTTCTTC. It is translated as CASSSTSNEQFF.

The CDR3 loop is CSARNGAVETQYF. The CDR3 nucleotides are TGCAGTGCTAGAAACGGGGCCGTTGAGACCCAGTACTTC. The V call is TRBV20-1, the J call TRBJ2-5, with D perhaps given as TRBD1 or TRBD2 (5 bases each). Trimming stripped 2 bases from V and 5 bases from J, with 12 bases between. This CDR3 has 13 residues. Germline V gives CDR1 DFQATT, CDR2 SNEGSKA (reference sequence).